This T cell receptor beta chain was sequenced during a study of OX40 agonist ivuxolimab in advanced cancers. Whole-study results and caveats: In CD8+ T cells, expanded clones were on average more numerous than in CD4+.

In its sample, this clone was seen once. What it binds is not known. The CDR3 is 14 amino acids. Per germline, CDR1 SGHRS and CDR2 YFSETQ. Trimming pared 1 base from V and 2 bases from J, leaving 8 bases between. Any history of autoimmune disease or systemic immunosuppression disqualified patients. TCRdb's table, derived via immunoSEQ multiplex PCR, lists solely in-frame clones and lacks some. Among 60,000 to 90,000 clones listed, around 90% were seen once. The sequences come from CD4+ or CD8+ T cells sorted from blood, collected in a trial of the OX40 agonist ivuxolimab. The chain recombines TRBV5-1 with TRBJ2-3; D gene ambiguous. The sequence derives from an adult with an advanced solid tumor such as melanoma, head and neck, liver or kidney cancer. The CDR3 bases are TGCGCCAGCAGCTTGCAACAAGACACAGATACGCAGTATTTT. Protein sequence: CASSLQQDTDTQYF.